Sequencing of this T cell receptor (beta chain) was carried out in a study of shared clonotypes between healthy human individuals. The wider study: Plates per donor: three CD4 naive, three CD4 memory, two CD8 naive, one CD8 memory.

V was pared by 6 bases and J by 5 bases, with 9 bases of the junction left unmatched. The germline gives CDR1 KGHSH, CDR2 LQKENI. This CDR3 has 15 residues. TCRdb keeps only in-frame clones here, not all; method: immunoSEQ multiplex PCR. The sample holds more than 1.2 million clones, about 98.5% seen once. The sample comprised naive CD4+ T cells sorted from blood. Subset reported: CD45RA+ positively selected. The TCR sequence derives from a man aged 30-40 years in good health. The gene calls are TRBV18 and TRBJ2-3, with 9 bases lining up with TRBD2. CDR3 bases: TGTGCCAGCTCCTCGATAGCGGGAGTGGGAGATACGCAGTATTTT. Translation: CASSSIAGVGDTQYF.